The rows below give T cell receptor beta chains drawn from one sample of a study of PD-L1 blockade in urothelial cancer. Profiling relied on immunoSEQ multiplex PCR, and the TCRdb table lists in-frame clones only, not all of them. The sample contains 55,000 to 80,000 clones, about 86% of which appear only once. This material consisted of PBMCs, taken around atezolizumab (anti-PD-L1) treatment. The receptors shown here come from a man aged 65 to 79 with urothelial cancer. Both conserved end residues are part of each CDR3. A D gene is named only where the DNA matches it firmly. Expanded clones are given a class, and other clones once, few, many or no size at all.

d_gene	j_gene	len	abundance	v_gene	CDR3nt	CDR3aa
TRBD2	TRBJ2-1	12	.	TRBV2	TGTGCCAGCAGGGGACTAGCGCTTGAGCAGTTCTTC	CASRGLALEQFF
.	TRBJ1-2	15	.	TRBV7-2	TGTGCCAGCAGCCCCCTTGGGGGGGCTGTGGATGGCTACACCTTC	CASSPLGGAVDGYTF
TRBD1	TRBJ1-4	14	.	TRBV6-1	TGTGCCAGCGAGGCAGGGGGGTCGGGGGAAAAACTGTTTTTT	CASEAGGSGEKLFF
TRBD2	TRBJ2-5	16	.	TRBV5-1	TGCGCCAGCAGCCCCAGGCGGGCGGGGGACCAAGAGACCCAGTACTTC	CASSPRRAGDQETQYF
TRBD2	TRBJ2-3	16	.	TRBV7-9	TGTGCCAGCAGCTTAATGACTAGCGGGCCCACAGATACGCAGTATTTT	CASSLMTSGPTDTQYF
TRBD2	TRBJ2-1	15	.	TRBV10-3	TGTGCCATCAGTGGAAGCGGGAGGGCCCCCAATGAGCAGTTCTTC	CAISGSGRAPNEQFF
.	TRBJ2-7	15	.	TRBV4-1	TGCGCCAGCAGCCAAAACCGGGACAACTCCTACGAGCAGTACTTC	CASSQNRDNSYEQYF
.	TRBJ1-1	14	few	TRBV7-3	TGTGCCAGCAGCTTCTCCGGACAGACCACTGAAGCTTTCTTT	CASSFSGQTTEAFF
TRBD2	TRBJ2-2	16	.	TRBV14	TGTGCCAGCAGCCGTCTAGCGGGAGCGCCCACCGGGGAGCTGTTTTTT	CASSRLAGAPTGELFF
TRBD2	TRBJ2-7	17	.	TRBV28	TGTGCCAGCAGTTTATCCCCTAGCGGGAGGATGCCCTACGAGCAGTACTTC	CASSLSPSGRMPYEQYF
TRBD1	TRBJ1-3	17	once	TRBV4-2	TGTGCCAGCAGCCAGGGATCTGGGACAGGGGCAGGAAACACCATATATTTT	CASSQGSGTGAGNTIYF
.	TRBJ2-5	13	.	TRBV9	TGTGCCAGCAGCACCCACCGCGGAGAGACCCAGTACTTC	CASSTHRGETQYF
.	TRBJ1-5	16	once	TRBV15	TGTGCCACCAGCAGAGATCGGGTCTCGGGTGGGCAGCCCCAGCATTTT	CATSRDRVSGGQPQHF
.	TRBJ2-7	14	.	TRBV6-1	TGTGCCAGCAGTGTGGGCCGAAACTCCTACGAGCAGTACTTC	CASSVGRNSYEQYF
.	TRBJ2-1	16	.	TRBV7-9	TGTGCCAGCAGCTTAGACTCTTCAACCCCCTACAATGAGCAGTTCTTC	CASSLDSSTPYNEQFF
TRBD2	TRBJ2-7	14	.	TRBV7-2	TGTGCCAGCAGCCCCGGGACTAGTCCTTCGGAGCAGTACTTC	CASSPGTSPSEQYF
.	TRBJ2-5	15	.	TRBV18	TGTGCCAGCTCACCACTTCGGGACTCTCAAGAGACCCAGTACTTC	CASSPLRDSQETQYF
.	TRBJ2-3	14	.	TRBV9	TGTGCCAGCAGCGTAGCCGGACTCCCTGATACGCAGTATTTT	CASSVAGLPDTQYF
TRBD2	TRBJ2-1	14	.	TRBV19	TGTGCCAGTTCAGGGACTAGCGGATACAATGAGCAGTTCTTC	CASSGTSGYNEQFF
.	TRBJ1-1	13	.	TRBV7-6	TGTGCCAGCAGCTTAGTAGGAGGGGATGAAGCTTTCTTT	CASSLVGGDEAFF
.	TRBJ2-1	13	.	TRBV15	TGTGCCACCAGCAAACCTTCAGGGAATGAGCAGTTCTTC	CATSKPSGNEQFF
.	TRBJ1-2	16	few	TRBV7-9	TGTGCCAGCAGCTTAGAGTCGCCTCTAGGGGACTATGGCTACACCTTC	CASSLESPLGDYGYTF
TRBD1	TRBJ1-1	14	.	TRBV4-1	TGCGCCAGCAGCCAAGATGATCGGGACAGAGGAGCTTTCTTT	CASSQDDRDRGAFF
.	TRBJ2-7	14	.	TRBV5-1	TGCGCCAGCAGCTTGGTTCCCGGAGCCTACGAGCAGTACTTC	CASSLVPGAYEQYF
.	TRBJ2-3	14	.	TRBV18	TGTGCCAGCTCACGAGTGGGAGTCACAGATACGCAGTATTTT	CASSRVGVTDTQYF
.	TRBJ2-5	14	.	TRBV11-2	TGTGCCAGCAGCTTAGAGCGGACAGCAGAGACCCAGTACTTC	CASSLERTAETQYF
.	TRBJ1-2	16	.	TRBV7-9	TGTGCCAGCAGCTTAGATTTGGGTAGTGGAGCCTATGGCTACACCTTC	CASSLDLGSGAYGYTF
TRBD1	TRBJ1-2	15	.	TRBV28	TGTGCCAGCAGTCCCGACAGGGGGAGGATGTATGGCTACACCTTC	CASSPDRGRMYGYTF
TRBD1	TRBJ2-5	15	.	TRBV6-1	TGTGCCAGCCGCCAGGTTGCAGGGGGCCAAGAGACCCAGTACTTC	CASRQVAGGQETQYF
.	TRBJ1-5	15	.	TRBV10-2	TGCGCCAGCAGTGAAAGGTGGCAGGGTGACCAGCCCCAGCATTTT	CASSERWQGDQPQHF
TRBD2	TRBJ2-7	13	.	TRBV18	TGTGCCAGCTCACCGGGAGGGTTCGGGGAGCAGTACTTC	CASSPGGFGEQYF